Described below is a single T cell receptor (beta chain) sequence and its context. Germline CDR1 SGHRS, CDR2 YFSETQ. Unmatched junction bases numbered 15, after V lost 4 bases and J lost 8 bases. This CDR3 is built from 16 residues. PCR employed 60 Vbeta and 13 Jbeta primers. TCRdb's copy holds only in-frame clones and misses some; the assay was immunoSEQ multiplex PCR. The sample consists of over 150,000 clones, 80% of them appearing once. The sample comes from a study of cytomegalovirus exposure and HLA in healthy donors. V is TRBV5-1 and J is TRBJ1-2; 9 bases line up with TRBD1. The receptor comes from a male donor in good health and CMV-seronegative. The sequenced material came from PBMCs. This CDR3 is CASSPSPGQGINGYTF. The CDR3 DNA reads as TGCGCCAGCAGCCCCTCTCCGGGACAGGGAATAAACGGCTACACCTTC. The full variable domain, with the rest looked up from reference TRBV5-1 and TRBJ1-2, is KAGVTQTPRYLIKTRGQQVTLSCSPISGHRSVSWYQQTPGQGLQFLFEYFSETQRNKGNFPGRFSGRQFSNSRSEMNVSTLELGDSALYLCASSPSPGQGINGYTFGSGTRLTVV.